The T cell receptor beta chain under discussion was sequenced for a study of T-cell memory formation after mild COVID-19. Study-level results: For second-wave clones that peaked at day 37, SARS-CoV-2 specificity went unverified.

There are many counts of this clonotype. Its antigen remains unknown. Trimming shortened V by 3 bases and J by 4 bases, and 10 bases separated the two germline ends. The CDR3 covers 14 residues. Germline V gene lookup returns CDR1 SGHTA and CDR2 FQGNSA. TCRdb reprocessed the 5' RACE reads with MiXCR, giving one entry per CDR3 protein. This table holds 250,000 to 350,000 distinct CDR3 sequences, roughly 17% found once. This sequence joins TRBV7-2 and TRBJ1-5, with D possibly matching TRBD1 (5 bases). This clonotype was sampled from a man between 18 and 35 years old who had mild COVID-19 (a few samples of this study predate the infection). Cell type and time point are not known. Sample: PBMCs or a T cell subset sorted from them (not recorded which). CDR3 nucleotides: TGTGCCAGCAGCTTCGCGACAGAAAATCAGCCCCAGCATTTT. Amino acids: CASSFATENQPQHF.